The clone carrying this TCR beta chain was recorded once. CDR1 is MNHNY and CDR2 is SVGAGI in the germline V gene (reference sequence). CDR3 length equals 15 residues. V shed 5 bases and J 5 bases; nucleotides not matched to a gene: 10. This sample stems from a study of OX40 agonist ivuxolimab in advanced cancers. Study-wide background: A male proportion of around 86% was recorded, with mean age about 54 years and range about 23 to 80.

Measured with immunoSEQ multiplex PCR; TCRdb has only the in-frame clones, and not every one. The sample carries under 90,000 clones, roughly 90% recorded once. The rearrangement uses TRBV6-6 and TRBJ1-2, with 8 nucleotides matching TRBD1. The specimen comprised CD4+ or CD8+ T cells sorted from blood, sampled in a trial of the OX40 agonist ivuxolimab. This sequence originates from an adult with an advanced solid tumor such as melanoma, head and neck, liver or kidney cancer. CDR3: CASSGTGGQSYGYTF. Here the CDR3 DNA reads TGTGCCAGCAGTGGGACAGGAGGTCAGAGTTATGGCTACACCTTC.